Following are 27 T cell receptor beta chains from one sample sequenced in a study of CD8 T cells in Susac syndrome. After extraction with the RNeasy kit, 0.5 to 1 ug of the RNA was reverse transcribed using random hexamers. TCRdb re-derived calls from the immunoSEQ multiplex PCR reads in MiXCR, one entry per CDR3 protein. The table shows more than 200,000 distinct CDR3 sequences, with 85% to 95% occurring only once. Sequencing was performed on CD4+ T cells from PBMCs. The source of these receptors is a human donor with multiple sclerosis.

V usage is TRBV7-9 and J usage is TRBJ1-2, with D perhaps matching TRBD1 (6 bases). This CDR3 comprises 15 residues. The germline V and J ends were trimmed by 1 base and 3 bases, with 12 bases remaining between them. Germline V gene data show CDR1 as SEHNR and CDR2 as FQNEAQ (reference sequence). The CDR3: CASSLGGGQDYGYTF. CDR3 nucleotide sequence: TGTGCCAGCAGCTTAGGTGGGGGCCAGGACTATGGCTACACCTTC.

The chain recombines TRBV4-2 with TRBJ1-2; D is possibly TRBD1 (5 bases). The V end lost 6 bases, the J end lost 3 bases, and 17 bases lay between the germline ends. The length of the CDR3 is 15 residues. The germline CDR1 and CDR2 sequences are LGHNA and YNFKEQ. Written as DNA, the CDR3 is TGTGCCAGCAGTTTGTCCGGGGGGATCGACTATGGCTACACCTTC. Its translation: CASSLSGGIDYGYTF.

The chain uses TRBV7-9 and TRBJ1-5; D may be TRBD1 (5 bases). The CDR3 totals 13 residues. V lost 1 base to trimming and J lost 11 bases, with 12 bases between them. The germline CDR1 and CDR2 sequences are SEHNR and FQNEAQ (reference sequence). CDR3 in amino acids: CASSLGGSGAQHF. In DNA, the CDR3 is TGTGCCAGCAGCTTAGGGGGGTCGGGAGCCCAGCATTTT.

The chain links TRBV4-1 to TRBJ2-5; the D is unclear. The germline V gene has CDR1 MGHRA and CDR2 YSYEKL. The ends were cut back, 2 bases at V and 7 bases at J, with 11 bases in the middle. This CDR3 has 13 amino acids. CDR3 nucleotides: TGCGCCAGCAGCCAAACCCAAACGGGGACCCAGTACTTC. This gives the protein CASSQTQTGTQYF.

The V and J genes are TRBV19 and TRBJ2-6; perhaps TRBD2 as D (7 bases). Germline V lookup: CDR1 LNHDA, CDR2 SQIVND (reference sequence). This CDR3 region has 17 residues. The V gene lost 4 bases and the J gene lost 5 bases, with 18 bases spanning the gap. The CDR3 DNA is TGTGCCAGTAGTAGCCTTAGGGGGGGACTACGGGCCAACGTCCTGACTTTC. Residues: CASSSLRGGLRANVLTF.

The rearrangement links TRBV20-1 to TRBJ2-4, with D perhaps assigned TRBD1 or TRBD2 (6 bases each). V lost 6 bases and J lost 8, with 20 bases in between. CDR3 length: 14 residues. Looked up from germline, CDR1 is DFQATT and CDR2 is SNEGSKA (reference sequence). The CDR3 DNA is TGCAGTGCCCGGACGGGGGCAGGAGCGGACATTCAGTACTTC. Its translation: CSARTGAGADIQYF.

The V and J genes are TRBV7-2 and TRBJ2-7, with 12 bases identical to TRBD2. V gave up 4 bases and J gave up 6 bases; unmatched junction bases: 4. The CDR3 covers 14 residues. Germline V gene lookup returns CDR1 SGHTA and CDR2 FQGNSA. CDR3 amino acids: CASSWGLAGAEQYF. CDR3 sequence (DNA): TGTGCCAGCAGCTGGGGACTAGCGGGCGCCGAGCAGTACTTC.

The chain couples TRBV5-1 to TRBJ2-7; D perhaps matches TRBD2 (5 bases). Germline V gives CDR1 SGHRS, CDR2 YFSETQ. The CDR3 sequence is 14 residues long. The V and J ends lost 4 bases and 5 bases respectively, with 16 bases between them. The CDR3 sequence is CASSKERGADEQYF. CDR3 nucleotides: TGCGCCAGCAGCAAGGAGAGAGGAGCGGACGAGCAGTACTTC.

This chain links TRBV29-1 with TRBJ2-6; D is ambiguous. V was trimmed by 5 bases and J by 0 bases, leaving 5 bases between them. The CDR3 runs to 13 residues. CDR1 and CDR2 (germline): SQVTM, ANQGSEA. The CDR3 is CSVKSSGANVLTF. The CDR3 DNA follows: TGCAGCGTTAAAAGCTCTGGGGCCAACGTCCTGACTTTC.

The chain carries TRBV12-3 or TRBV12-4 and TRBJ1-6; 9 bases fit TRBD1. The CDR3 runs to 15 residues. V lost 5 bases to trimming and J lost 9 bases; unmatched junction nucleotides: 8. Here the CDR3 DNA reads TGTGCCAGCAGTAAGGACAGGGGTTTCAGTTCACCCCTCCACTTT. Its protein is CASSKDRGFSSPLHF.

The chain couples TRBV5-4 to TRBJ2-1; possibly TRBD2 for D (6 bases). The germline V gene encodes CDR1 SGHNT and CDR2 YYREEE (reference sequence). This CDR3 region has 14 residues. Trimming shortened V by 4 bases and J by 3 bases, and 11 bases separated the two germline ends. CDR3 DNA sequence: TGTGCCAGCAGCCCCCGGGACTTCTACAATGAGCAGTTCTTC. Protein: CASSPRDFYNEQFF.

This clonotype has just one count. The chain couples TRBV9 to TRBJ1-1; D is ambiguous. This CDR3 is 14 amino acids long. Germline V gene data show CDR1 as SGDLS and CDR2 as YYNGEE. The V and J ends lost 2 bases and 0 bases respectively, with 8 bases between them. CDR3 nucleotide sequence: TGTGCCAGCAGCGTGACGGCGGTGAACACTGAAGCTTTCTTT. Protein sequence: CASSVTAVNTEAFF.

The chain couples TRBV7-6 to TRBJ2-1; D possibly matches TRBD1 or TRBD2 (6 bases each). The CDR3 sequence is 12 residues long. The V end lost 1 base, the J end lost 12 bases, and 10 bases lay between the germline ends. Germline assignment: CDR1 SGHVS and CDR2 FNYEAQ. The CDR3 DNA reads TGTGCCAGCAGCTTAGAGGGGGGCCGGCAGTTCTTC. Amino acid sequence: CASSLEGGRQFF.

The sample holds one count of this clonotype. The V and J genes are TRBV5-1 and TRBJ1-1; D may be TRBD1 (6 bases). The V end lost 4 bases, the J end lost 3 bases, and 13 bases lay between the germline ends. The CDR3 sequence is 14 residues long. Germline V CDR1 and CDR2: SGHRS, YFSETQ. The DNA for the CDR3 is TGCGCCAGCAGCGCACAGGGAATGGACACTGAAGCTTTCTTT. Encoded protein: CASSAQGMDTEAFF.

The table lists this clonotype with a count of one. The CDR3 is CASSQQPGQGKYGYTF. The DNA of the CDR3 is TGTGCCAGCAGCCAACAACCGGGACAGGGGAAGTATGGCTACACCTTC. This chain links TRBV11-3 with TRBJ1-2, with TRBD1 matching 10 bases. J gave up 5 bases and V 5 bases, and 11 bases lay outside the gene matches. Germline V gives CDR1 SGHNT, CDR2 YENEEA. This CDR3 region has 16 residues.

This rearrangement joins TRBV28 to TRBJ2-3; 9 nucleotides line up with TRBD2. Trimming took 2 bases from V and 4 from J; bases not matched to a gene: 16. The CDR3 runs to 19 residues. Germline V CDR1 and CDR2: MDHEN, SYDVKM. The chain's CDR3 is CASSLIVRGGRASADTQYF. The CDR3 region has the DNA TGTGCCAGCAGTTTAATAGTTCGGGGCGGGAGGGCGAGTGCAGATACGCAGTATTTT.

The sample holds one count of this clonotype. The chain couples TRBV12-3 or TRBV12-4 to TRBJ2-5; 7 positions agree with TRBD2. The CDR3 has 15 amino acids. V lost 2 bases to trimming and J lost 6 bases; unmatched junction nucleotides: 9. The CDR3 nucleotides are TGTGCCAGCAGTTTAACCGGCGGGAGTGGGAAGACCCAGTACTTC. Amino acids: CASSLTGGSGKTQYF.

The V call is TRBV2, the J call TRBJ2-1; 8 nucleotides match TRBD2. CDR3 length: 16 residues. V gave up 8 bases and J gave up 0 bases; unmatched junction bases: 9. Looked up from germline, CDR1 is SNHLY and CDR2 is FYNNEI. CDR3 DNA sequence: TGTGCCAGCCGGTCGGGAGGGCTAAGCTCCTACAATGAGCAGTTCTTC. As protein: CASRSGGLSSYNEQFF.

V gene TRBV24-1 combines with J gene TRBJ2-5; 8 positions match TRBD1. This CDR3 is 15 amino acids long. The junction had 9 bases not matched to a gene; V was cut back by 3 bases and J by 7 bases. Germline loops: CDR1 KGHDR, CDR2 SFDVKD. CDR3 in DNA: TGTGCCACCAGTGATCCCACCGACAGGGGAAGGACCCAGTACTTC. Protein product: CATSDPTDRGRTQYF.

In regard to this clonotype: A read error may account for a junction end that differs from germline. This CDR3 is CASTLGREIQYGYTF. In DNA form, the CDR3 reads TGTGCCAGCACTTTAGGGCGGGAGATCCAATATGGCTACACCTTC. The chain has TRBV12-3 or TRBV12-4 and TRBJ1-2; the D is unclear. The CDR3 is 15 amino acids.

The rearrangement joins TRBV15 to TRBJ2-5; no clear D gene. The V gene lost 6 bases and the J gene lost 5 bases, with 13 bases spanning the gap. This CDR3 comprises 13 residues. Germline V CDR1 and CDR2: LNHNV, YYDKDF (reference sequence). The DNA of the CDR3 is TGTGCCACCAGACGGCCCCCGGCGGAGACCCAGTACTTC. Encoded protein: CATRRPPAETQYF.

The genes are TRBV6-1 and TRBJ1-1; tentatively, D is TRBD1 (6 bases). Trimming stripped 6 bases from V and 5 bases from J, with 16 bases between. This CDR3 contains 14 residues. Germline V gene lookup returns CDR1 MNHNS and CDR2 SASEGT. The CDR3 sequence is CASRSTGRNTEAFF. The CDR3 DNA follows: TGTGCCAGCAGGAGTACAGGGAGAAATACTGAAGCTTTCTTT.

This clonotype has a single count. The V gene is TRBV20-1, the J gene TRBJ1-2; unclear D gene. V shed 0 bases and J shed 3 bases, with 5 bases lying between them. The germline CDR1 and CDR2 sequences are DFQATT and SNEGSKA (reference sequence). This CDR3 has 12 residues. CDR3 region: CSARDEDYGYTF. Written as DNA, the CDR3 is TGCAGTGCTAGAGATGAGGACTATGGCTACACCTTC.

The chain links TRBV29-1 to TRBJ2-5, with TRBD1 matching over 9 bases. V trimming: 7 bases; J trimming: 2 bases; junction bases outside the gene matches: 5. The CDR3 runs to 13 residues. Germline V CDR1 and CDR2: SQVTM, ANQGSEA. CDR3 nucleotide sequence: TGCAGCGCTAAGACAGGGGGACAAGAGACCCAGTACTTC. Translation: CSAKTGGQETQYF.

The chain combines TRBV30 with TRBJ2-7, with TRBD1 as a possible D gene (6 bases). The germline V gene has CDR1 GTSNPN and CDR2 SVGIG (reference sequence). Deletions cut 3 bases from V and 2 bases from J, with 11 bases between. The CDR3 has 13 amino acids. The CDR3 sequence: CAWRPRGTYEQYV. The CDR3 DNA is TGTGCCTGGAGACCCAGGGGCACCTACGAGCAGTACGTC.

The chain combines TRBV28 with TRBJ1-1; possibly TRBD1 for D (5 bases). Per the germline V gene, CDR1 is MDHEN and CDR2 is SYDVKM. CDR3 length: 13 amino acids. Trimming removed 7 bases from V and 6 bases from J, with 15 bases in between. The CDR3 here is CASTQRAGAEAFF. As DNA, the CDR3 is TGTGCCAGCACCCAAAGGGCGGGGGCTGAAGCTTTCTTT.

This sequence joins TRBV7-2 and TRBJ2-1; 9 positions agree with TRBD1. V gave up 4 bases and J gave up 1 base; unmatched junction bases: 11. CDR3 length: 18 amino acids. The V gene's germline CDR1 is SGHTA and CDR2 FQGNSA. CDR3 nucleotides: TGTGCCAGCAGCTCGCCGGGACAGGGAGAGGGGTCCTACAATGAGCAGTTCTTC. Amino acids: CASSSPGQGEGSYNEQFF. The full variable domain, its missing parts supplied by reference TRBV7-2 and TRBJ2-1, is GAGVSQSPSNKVTEKGKDVELRCDPISGHTALYWYRQSLGQGLEFLIYFQGNSAPDKSGLPSDRFSAERTGGSVSTLTIQRTQQEDSAVYLCASSSPGQGEGSYNEQFFGPGTRLTVL.